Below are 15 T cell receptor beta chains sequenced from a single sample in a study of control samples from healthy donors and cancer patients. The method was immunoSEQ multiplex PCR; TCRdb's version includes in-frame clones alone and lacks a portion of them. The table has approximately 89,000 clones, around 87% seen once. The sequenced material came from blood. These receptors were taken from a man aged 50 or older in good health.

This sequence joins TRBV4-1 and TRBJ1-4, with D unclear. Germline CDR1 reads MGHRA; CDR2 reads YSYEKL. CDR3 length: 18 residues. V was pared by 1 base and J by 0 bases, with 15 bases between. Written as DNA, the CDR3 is TGCGCCAGCAGCCAAGGTCCCGGGATTTATGCAACTAATGAAAAACTGTTTTTT. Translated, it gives CASSQGPGIYATNEKLFF.

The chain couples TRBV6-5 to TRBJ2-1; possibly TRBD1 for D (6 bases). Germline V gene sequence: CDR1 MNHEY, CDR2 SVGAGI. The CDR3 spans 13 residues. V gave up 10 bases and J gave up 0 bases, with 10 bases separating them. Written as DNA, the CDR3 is TGTGCCACCTCGGACAGCTCCTACAATGAGCAGTTCTTC. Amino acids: CATSDSSYNEQFF.

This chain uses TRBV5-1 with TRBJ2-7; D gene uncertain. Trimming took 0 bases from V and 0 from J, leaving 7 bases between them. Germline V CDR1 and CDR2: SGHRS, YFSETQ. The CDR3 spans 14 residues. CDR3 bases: TGCGCCAGCAGCTTGGAAGGTAGCTCCTACGAGCAGTACTTC. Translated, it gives CASSLEGSSYEQYF.

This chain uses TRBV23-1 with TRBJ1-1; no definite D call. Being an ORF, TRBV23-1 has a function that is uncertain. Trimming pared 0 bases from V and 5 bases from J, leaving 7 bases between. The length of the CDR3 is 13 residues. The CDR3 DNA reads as TGCGCCAGCAGTCAATCTAAGGGTACTGAAGCTTTCTTT. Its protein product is CASSQSKGTEAFF.

The CDR3 DNA reads as TGTGCCAGCAGTTTATGGGCTAGCACAGATACGCAGTATTTT. Protein product: CASSLWASTDTQYF. The V call is TRBV27, the J call TRBJ2-3; no clear D. The germline V gene has CDR1 MNHEY and CDR2 SMNVEV (reference sequence). With 1 base removed from V and 0 bases from J, the gap between germline ends came to 5 bases. The CDR3 runs 14 residues.

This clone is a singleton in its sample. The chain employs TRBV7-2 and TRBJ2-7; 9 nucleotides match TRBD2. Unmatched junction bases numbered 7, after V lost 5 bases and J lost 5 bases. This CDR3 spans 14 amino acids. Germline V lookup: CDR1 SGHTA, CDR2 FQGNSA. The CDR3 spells CASSLYGTSHEQYF. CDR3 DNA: TGTGCCAGCAGCCTCTACGGGACTAGCCACGAGCAGTACTTC.

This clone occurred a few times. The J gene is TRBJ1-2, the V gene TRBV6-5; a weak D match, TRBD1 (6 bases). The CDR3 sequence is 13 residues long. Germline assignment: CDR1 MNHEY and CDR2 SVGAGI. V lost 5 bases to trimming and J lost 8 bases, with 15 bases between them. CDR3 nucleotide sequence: TGTGCCAGCAGTCGTGGACAGCTATTCGGCTACACCTTC. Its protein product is CASSRGQLFGYTF.

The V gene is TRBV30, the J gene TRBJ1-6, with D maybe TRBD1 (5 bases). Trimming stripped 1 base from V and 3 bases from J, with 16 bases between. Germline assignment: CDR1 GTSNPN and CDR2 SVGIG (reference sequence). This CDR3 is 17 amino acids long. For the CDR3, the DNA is TGTGCCTGGAGTGCATCTCGGGGGTTTAGCTATAATTCACCCCTCCACTTT. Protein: CAWSASRGFSYNSPLHF.

The chain's CDR3 is CASTLPSTDTQYF. The CDR3, as DNA: TGTGCCAGCACCCTCCCGAGCACAGATACGCAGTATTTT. V and J are TRBV6-5 and TRBJ2-3; D is unresolved. The V gene's germline CDR1 is MNHEY and CDR2 SVGAGI. The CDR3 consists of 13 residues. Trimming stripped 7 bases from V and 0 bases from J, with 8 bases between.

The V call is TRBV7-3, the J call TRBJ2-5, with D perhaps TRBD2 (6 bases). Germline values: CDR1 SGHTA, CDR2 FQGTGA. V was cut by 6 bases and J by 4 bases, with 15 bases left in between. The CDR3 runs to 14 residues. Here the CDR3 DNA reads TGTGCCAGCAGTCACGGGACTGGGGGAGAGACCCAGTACTTC. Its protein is CASSHGTGGETQYF.

Written as DNA, the CDR3 is TGCGCCAGCAGTGCTGAGGACTGGTACGAGCAGTACGTC. Translation: CASSAEDWYEQYV. The rearrangement uses TRBV10-2 and TRBJ2-7; TRBD2 is a possible D gene (5 bases). V lost 4 bases, J lost 4 bases, and 11 bases lay in between. Germline-derived CDR1 and CDR2 are WSHSY and SAAADI. The CDR3 loop spans 13 amino acids.

The CDR3 here is CASSEPGLAGPNGETQYF. DNA of the CDR3: TGTGCCAGCAGTGAACCGGGACTAGCGGGTCCAAATGGGGAGACCCAGTACTTC. The gene calls are TRBV2 and TRBJ2-5; 12 positions match TRBD2. The CDR3 is made up of 18 amino acids. After removal of 2 bases from V and 5 bases from J, the junction contained 12 bases not matched to a gene. Germline V gene sequence: CDR1 SNHLY, CDR2 FYNNEI.

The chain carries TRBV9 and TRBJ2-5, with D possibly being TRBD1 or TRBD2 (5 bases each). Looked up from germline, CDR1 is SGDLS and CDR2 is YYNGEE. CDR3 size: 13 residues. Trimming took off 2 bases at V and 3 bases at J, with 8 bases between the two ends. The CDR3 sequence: CASSVRDEETQYF. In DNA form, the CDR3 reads TGTGCCAGCAGCGTCCGGGACGAAGAGACCCAGTACTTC.

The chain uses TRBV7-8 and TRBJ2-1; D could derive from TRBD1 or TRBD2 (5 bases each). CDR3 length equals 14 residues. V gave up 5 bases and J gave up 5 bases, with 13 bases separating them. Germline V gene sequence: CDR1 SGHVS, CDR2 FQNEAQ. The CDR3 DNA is TGTGCCAGCAGCCTCCTGGTGGGGGACAATGAGCAGTTCTTC. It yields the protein CASSLLVGDNEQFF.

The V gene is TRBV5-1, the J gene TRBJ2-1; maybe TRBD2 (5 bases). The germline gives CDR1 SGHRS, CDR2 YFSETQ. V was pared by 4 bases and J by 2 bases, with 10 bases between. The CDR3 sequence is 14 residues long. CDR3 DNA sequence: TGCGCCAGCAGCCCCTCCGGGGCCTACAATGAGCAGTTCTTC. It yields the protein CASSPSGAYNEQFF. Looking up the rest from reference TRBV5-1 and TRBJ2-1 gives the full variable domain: KAGVTQTPRYLIKTRGQQVTLSCSPISGHRSVSWYQQTPGQGLQFLFEYFSETQRNKGNFPGRFSGRQFSNSRSEMNVSTLELGDSALYLCASSPSGAYNEQFFGPGTRLTVL.